These T cell receptor beta chains were read from a single sample in a study of cytomegalovirus exposure and HLA in healthy donors. The assay was immunoSEQ multiplex PCR, and TCRdb's table has in-frame clones only and misses some. The repertoire holds under 200,000 clones, with 75% to 90% as singletons. Sequences were obtained from PBMCs. These receptors originate from a woman younger than 35 in good health and CMV-seronegative. The CDR3 runs from the conserved cysteine through the conserved F or W. Fields, in order: D gene, V gene, J gene, clone size, CDR3 length, CDR3 protein, CDR3 DNA. The D gene is left open where the match is weak. Clone size is stated in some rows and not others, as once, few, many or a class when expanded.

.,TRBV4-2,TRBJ2-5,.,14,CASSQGLEEETQYF,TGTGCCAGCAGCCAAGGACTAGAAGAGGAGACCCAGTACTTC
.,TRBV21-1,TRBJ1-2,.,15,CASRKRTGTRYGYTF,TGTGCCAGCAGAAAACGGACAGGGACACGCTATGGCTACACCTTC
.,TRBV18,TRBJ2-7,.,13,CASSPPSAYEQYF,TGTGCCAGCTCACCACCTTCCGCGTACGAGCAGTACTTC
.,TRBV7-9,TRBJ1-5,.,15,CASSSGVDSNQPQHF,TGTGCCAGCAGCTCAGGGGTAGACAGTAATCAGCCCCAGCATTTT
TRBD1,TRBV19,TRBJ1-1,.,13,CASRDRGNTEAFF,TGTGCCAGCCGGGACAGGGGGAACACTGAAGCTTTCTTT
.,TRBV6-4,TRBJ2-7,.,14,CASSPETGGYEQYF,TGTGCCAGCAGCCCCGAGACAGGTGGCTACGAGCAGTACTTC
.,TRBV10-3,TRBJ2-6,.,18,CAISDLGLPSSGANVLTF,TGTGCCATCAGTGACCTAGGCCTCCCAAGCTCTGGGGCCAACGTCCTGACTTTC
.,TRBV5-4,TRBJ2-1,.,13,CASISRAYNEQFF,TGTGCCAGCATCTCCCGGGCCTACAATGAGCAGTTCTTC
.,TRBV4-1,TRBJ1-5,.,15,CASSPLASGNQPQHF,TGCGCCAGCAGCCCATTGGCCAGTGGCAATCAGCCCCAGCATTTT
.,TRBV27,TRBJ2-7,.,14,CASSRGRFHYEQYF,TGTGCCAGCAGCAGGGGCCGCTTTCACTACGAGCAGTACTTC
TRBD1,TRBV2,TRBJ1-5,.,13,CASSTSRGQPQHF,TGTGCCAGCAGTACTAGCAGGGGGCAGCCCCAGCATTTT
.,TRBV6-5,TRBJ1-1,.,15,CASSYGGGWNTEAFF,TGTGCCAGCAGTTACGGGGGGGGCTGGAACACTGAAGCTTTCTTT
.,TRBV5-5,TRBJ2-5,.,16,CASSPAWRVDQETQYF,TGTGCCAGCAGCCCGGCGTGGAGGGTTGACCAAGAGACCCAGTACTTC
TRBD2,TRBV5-4,TRBJ2-7,.,16,CASSLGDGGSAYEQYF,TGTGCCAGCAGCTTGGGGGATGGCGGGAGTGCCTACGAGCAGTACTTC
TRBD2,TRBV7-3,TRBJ2-1,.,16,CASSLITSGKLGEQFF,TGTGCCAGCAGCCTAATAACTAGCGGGAAGTTAGGTGAGCAGTTCTTC
.,TRBV6-5,TRBJ1-2,.,14,CATRSGSPNYGYTF,TGTGCCACCCGTTCAGGTTCTCCTAACTATGGCTACACCTTC
.,TRBV14,TRBJ2-7,.,14,CASSRGGITYEQYF,TGTGCCAGCAGCCGGGGGGGCATTACCTACGAGCAGTACTTC
.,TRBV19,TRBJ1-3,.,16,CASSDQGGIPGNTIYF,TGTGCCAGTAGTGACCAGGGCGGAATCCCTGGAAACACCATATATTTT
TRBD2,TRBV5-1,TRBJ2-2,.,15,CASNIAGIFTGELFF,TGCGCCAGCAACATAGCGGGAATCTTCACCGGGGAGCTGTTTTTT
.,TRBV10-3,TRBJ2-1,many,15,CAISPDRASYNEQFF,TGTGCCATCAGTCCCGACAGAGCATCCTACAATGAGCAGTTCTTC
TRBD2,TRBV28,TRBJ2-2,.,23,CASSLIGQGRLGLAGRSTGELFF,TGTGCCAGCAGTTTAATTGGACAGGGGCGTCTCGGACTAGCGGGAAGAAGCACCGGGGAGCTGTTTTTT
TRBD2,TRBV6-5,TRBJ2-7,.,14,CASRAASGSHEQYF,TGTGCCAGCAGGGCGGCTAGCGGGAGCCACGAGCAGTACTTC
TRBD1,TRBV19,TRBJ1-4,.,14,CASSTGTESEKLFF,TGTGCCAGTAGTACGGGGACAGAAAGCGAAAAACTGTTTTTT
.,TRBV27,TRBJ2-7,.,13,CASSYTITYEQYF,TGTGCCAGCAGTTACACGATTACCTACGAGCAGTACTTC